This TCR beta chain was recorded in a study of CD8+ T cells in alopecia areata. As for the study in general: Female C3H/HeJ mice aged about 7-10 weeks received skin from roughly 6-13-month-old C3H/HeJ donors with spontaneous alopecia.

Study results and caveats: Normal skin's resident alphabeta T cells are also sequenced in scalp samples. Higher clonality than in normal scalp was seen in lesional scalp, especially alopecia totalis/universalis.

The CDR3 consists of 15 residues. V lost 5 bases and J lost 2; bases outside the gene matches: 4. Per the germline V gene, CDR1 is FNHDT and CDR2 is SITEND (reference sequence). A note on this clone: Its antigen is unknown. Gene names refer to mouse genes. The read terminates 4 residues before the CDR3 end, so the remaining end is supplied by the germline J gene.

After pooling, cutaneous lymph node cells were sorted with CD4, CD8alpha, NKG2D, NKG2ACE and other markers. Sequencing used cDNA as its template, made by extracting RNA and reverse transcribing it. Sequenced by immunoSEQ multiplex PCR; TCRdb stores in-frame clones only, minus some. Sampling found about 270,000 clones, none seen once. The TCR originated in a C3H/HeJ mouse with alopecia areata. Strain haplotype (MHC): H2-k. The sequenced sample consisted of CD4+ T cells sorted from a lymph node. The genes are TRBV19 and TRBJ2-2; 9 bases fit TRBD1. The sequenced part of the CDR3 DNA is TGTGCCAGCAGGCGGGACAGGGATAACACCGGG. This encodes CASRRDRDNTG. The entire CDR3 is CASRRDRDNTGQLYF. Based on the CDR3 plus reference TRBV19 and TRBJ2-2, the full variable domain is GGIITQTPKFLIGQEGQKLTLKCQQNFNHDTMYWYRQDSGKGLRLIYYSITENDLQKGDLSEGYDASREKKSSFSLTVTSAQKNEMAVFLCASRRDRDNTGQLYFGEGSKLTVL.